These T cell receptor beta chains were read from a single sample in a study of cytomegalovirus exposure and HLA in healthy donors. Using immunoSEQ multiplex PCR, the repertoire was profiled, and TCRdb retains in-frame clones only, with some absent. This table holds about 120,000 clones, 60% to 85% found once. Sequenced input: PBMCs. All receptors derive from a woman aged 25 to 45 in good health and CMV-seropositive. Each CDR3 is given with its conserved first and last residue. A D gene is named only where the DNA matches it firmly. The size field is filled for only some rows; it gives once, few, many or a size class.

D gene: NA
J gene: TRBJ1-5
clone size: once
V gene: TRBV28
CDR3 DNA: TGTGCCAGCAGTTCTTGGGCCGGGACACAAAATCAGCCCCAGCATTTT
CDR3 protein: CASSSWAGTQNQPQHF

D gene: TRBD1
J gene: TRBJ1-5
clone size: NA
V gene: TRBV19
CDR3 DNA: TGTGCCAGTACCTCGGACAGGGGATATAATCAGCCCCAGCATTTT
CDR3 protein: CASTSDRGYNQPQHF

D gene: TRBD1
J gene: TRBJ1-6
clone size: NA
V gene: TRBV6-1
CDR3 DNA: TGTGCCAGCCTGGACAGGGGGAATTCACCCCTCCACTTT
CDR3 protein: CASLDRGNSPLHF

D gene: NA
J gene: TRBJ1-5
clone size: NA
V gene: TRBV10-3
CDR3 DNA: TGTGCCATCAGTGGAGCAGGGGCCGGCAATCAGCCCCAGCATTTT
CDR3 protein: CAISGAGAGNQPQHF

D gene: TRBD2
J gene: TRBJ2-3
clone size: once
V gene: TRBV7-9
CDR3 DNA: TGTGCCAGCAGCTTATCCCGACTAGCGGGGGTAGATACGCAGTATTTT
CDR3 protein: CASSLSRLAGVDTQYF

D gene: TRBD1
J gene: TRBJ1-2
clone size: NA
V gene: TRBV4-2
CDR3 DNA: TGTGCCAGCAGCCAAGCTTATGACAGGGGGGCAGGTTACTATGGCTACACCTTC
CDR3 protein: CASSQAYDRGAGYYGYTF

D gene: NA
J gene: TRBJ2-7
clone size: NA
V gene: TRBV27
CDR3 DNA: TGTGCCAGCACCCGACACAGCTCCTACGAGCAGTACTTC
CDR3 protein: CASTRHSSYEQYF

D gene: NA
J gene: TRBJ1-2
clone size: NA
V gene: TRBV5-1
CDR3 DNA: TGCGCCAGCAGGCCCATAGGGGATCTCTATGGCTACACCTTC
CDR3 protein: CASRPIGDLYGYTF

D gene: NA
J gene: TRBJ2-1
clone size: NA
V gene: TRBV5-3
CDR3 DNA: TGTGCCAGGCTGGACGGGGGGCCCCTCTACAATGAGCAGTTCTTC
CDR3 protein: CARLDGGPLYNEQFF

D gene: NA
J gene: TRBJ1-6
clone size: NA
V gene: TRBV5-1
CDR3 DNA: TGCGCCAGCAGCCGCCGGGAAATCTATAATTCACCCCTCCACTTT
CDR3 protein: CASSRREIYNSPLHF

D gene: NA
J gene: TRBJ2-7
clone size: NA
V gene: TRBV4-1
CDR3 DNA: TGCGCCAGCAGCCAAGGTGGGGGGAGAACCTACGAGCAGTACTTC
CDR3 protein: CASSQGGGRTYEQYF

D gene: TRBD2
J gene: TRBJ2-3
clone size: NA
V gene: TRBV7-2
CDR3 DNA: TGTGCCAGCAGCTTGAGCGGGAGCCCAGATACGCAGTATTTT
CDR3 protein: CASSLSGSPDTQYF

D gene: NA
J gene: TRBJ2-7
clone size: NA
V gene: TRBV6-5
CDR3 DNA: TGTGCCAGCAGTCCAAGGGGATACGAGCAGTACTTC
CDR3 protein: CASSPRGYEQYF

D gene: NA
J gene: TRBJ1-6
clone size: NA
V gene: TRBV4-3
CDR3 DNA: TGCGCCAGCAGCCCAAGAGAGAGTGGCGGCCCCCTCCACTTT
CDR3 protein: CASSPRESGGPLHF

D gene: TRBD2
J gene: TRBJ2-1
clone size: NA
V gene: TRBV5-4
CDR3 DNA: TGTGCCAGCAGCCCAGCGGGGGGTAACAATGAGCAGTTCTTC
CDR3 protein: CASSPAGGNNEQFF